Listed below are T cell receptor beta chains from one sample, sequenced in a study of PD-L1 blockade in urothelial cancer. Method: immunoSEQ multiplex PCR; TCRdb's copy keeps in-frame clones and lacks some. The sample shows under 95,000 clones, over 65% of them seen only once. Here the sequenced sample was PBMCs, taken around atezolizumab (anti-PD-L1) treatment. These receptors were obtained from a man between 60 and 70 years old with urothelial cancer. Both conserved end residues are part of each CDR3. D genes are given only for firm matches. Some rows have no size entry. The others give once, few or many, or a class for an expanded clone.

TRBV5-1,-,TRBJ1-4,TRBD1,CASSPDRLSNEKLFF,TGCGCCAGCAGCCCGGACAGGCTCAGTAATGAAAAACTGTTTTTT
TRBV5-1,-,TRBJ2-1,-,CASSSDRLYNEQFF,TGCGCCAGCAGCTCGGACAGACTATACAATGAGCAGTTCTTC
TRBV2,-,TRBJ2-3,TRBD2,CASSGTSGSPTDTQYF,TGTGCCAGCAGTGGGACTAGCGGGAGTCCCACAGATACGCAGTATTTT
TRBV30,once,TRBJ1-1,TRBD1,CARTRDRSYEAFF,TGTGCACGCACGAGGGACAGGAGTTATGAAGCTTTCTTT
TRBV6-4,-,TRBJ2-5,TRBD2,CASSDPRLAGGQETQYF,TGTGCCAGCAGTGACCCTCGACTAGCGGGGGGACAAGAGACCCAGTACTTC
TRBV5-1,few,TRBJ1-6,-,CASSLEAQGGSPLHF,TGCGCCAGCAGCTTGGAGGCCCAGGGTGGGTCACCCCTCCACTTT
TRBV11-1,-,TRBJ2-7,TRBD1,CASSLVGQGNYEQYF,TGTGCCAGCAGCTTAGTAGGACAGGGGAACTACGAGCAGTACTTC
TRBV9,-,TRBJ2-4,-,CASSPRQASGAKNIQYF,TGTGCCAGCAGCCCAAGACAGGCTTCGGGGGCCAAAAACATTCAGTACTTC
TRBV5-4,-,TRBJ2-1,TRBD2,CASRWGGRASYNEQFF,TGTGCCAGCCGTTGGGGGGGGAGGGCCTCCTACAATGAGCAGTTCTTC
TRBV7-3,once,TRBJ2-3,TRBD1,CASSRGQLTDTQYF,TGTGCCAGCAGCCGGGGACAGCTCACAGATACGCAGTATTTT
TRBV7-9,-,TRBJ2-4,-,CASSLPLRTHLAKNIQYF,TGTGCCAGCAGCTTGCCCCTCCGGACACACCTAGCCAAAAACATTCAGTACTTC
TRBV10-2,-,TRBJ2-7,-,CASSDQGTPYEQYF,TGCGCCAGCAGTGACCAGGGAACACCCTACGAGCAGTACTTC
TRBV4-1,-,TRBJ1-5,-,CASSGTYSSNQPQHF,TGCGCCAGCAGCGGGACTTATAGTAGCAATCAGCCCCAGCATTTT
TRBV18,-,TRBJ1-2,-,CASSPGSTGYGYTF,TGTGCCAGCTCACCAGGGTCGACAGGCTATGGCTACACCTTC
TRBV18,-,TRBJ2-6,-,CASSHIKDIYKSGQRPDF,TGTGCCAGCTCACACATTAAGGACATTTACAAGTCGGGCCAACGTCCTGACTTC
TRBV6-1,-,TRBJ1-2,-,CASSPLGHYGYTF,TGTGCCAGCAGCCCCTTGGGCCACTATGGCTACACCTTC
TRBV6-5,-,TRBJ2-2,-,CASSYSNVRAGELFF,TGTGCCAGCAGTTACTCCAACGTACGGGCCGGGGAGCTGTTTTTT
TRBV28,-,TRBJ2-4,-,CASSSRTPIAKNIQYF,TGTGCCAGCAGTTCCCGGACACCAATAGCCAAAAACATTCAGTACTTC
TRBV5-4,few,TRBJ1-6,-,CASSLDMFSSYNSPLHF,TGTGCCAGCAGCTTGGATATGTTTAGCTCCTATAATTCACCCCTCCACTTT
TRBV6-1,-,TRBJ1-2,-,CASSRTVNYGYTF,TGTGCCAGCAGTCGTACAGTTAACTATGGCTACACCTTC
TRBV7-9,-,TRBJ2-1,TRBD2,CASSQTSGSWNEQFF,TGTGCCAGCAGCCAGACTAGCGGGAGTTGGAATGAGCAGTTCTTC
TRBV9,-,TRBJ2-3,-,CASSVMVGEWDTQYF,TGTGCCAGCAGCGTAATGGTAGGGGAATGGGATACGCAGTATTTT
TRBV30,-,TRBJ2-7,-,CAWSPGGRGREQYF,TGTGCCTGGAGCCCGGGCGGCCGGGGTCGGGAGCAGTACTTC
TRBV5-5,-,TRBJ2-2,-,CASSSRLGNGELFF,TGTGCCAGCAGCTCGCGACTAGGGAACGGGGAGCTGTTTTTT
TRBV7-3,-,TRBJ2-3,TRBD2,CASSLEWSGREYF,TGTGCCAGCAGCTTAGAGTGGAGCGGGAGGGAGTATTTT
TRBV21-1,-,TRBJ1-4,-,CAQPGTGFNEKLFF,TGTGCCCAACCCGGAACAGGGTTTAATGAAAAACTGTTTTTT
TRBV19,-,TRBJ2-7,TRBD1,CASTSGTGLYEQYF,TGTGCCAGTACCTCCGGGACAGGGTTATACGAGCAGTACTTC
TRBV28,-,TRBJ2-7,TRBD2,CASQGGGAGAYEQYF,TGTGCCAGCCAGGGTGGGGGAGCGGGAGCCTACGAGCAGTACTTC